These T cell receptor beta chains were read from a single sample in a study of cytomegalovirus exposure and HLA in healthy donors. Data came from immunoSEQ multiplex PCR; TCRdb stores just in-frame clones and leaves some out. The sample yields 150,000 or so clones, around three quarters seen once. Sequencing was done on a sample of PBMCs. The receptor set was obtained from a woman in her thirties or forties in good health and CMV-seronegative. CDR3s include the opening cysteine and the closing phenylalanine or tryptophan. D genes are given only for firm matches. Expanded clones get a size class; other rows say once, few or many, or leave the size out.

abundance,v_gene,j_gene,d_gene,CDR3aa,CDR3nt
-,TRBV7-3,TRBJ1-1,-,CASSLGGGGTEAFF,TGTGCCAGCAGCTTAGGGGGCGGGGGAACTGAAGCTTTCTTT
-,TRBV5-4,TRBJ2-7,TRBD2,CASRPWTSGYEQYF,TGTGCCAGCAGGCCCTGGACTAGCGGATACGAGCAGTACTTC
-,TRBV6-5,TRBJ1-5,-,CASSLDSRGTQPQHF,TGTGCCAGCAGCCTCGACTCGAGGGGGACTCAGCCCCAGCATTTT
-,TRBV11-2,TRBJ2-4,-,CASSLWGPKNIQYF,TGTGCCAGCAGCTTATGGGGGCCCAAAAACATTCAGTACTTC
-,TRBV6-1,TRBJ2-7,TRBD1,CASKVGTGGIYEQYF,TGTGCCAGCAAAGTGGGGACAGGGGGCATATACGAGCAGTACTTC
-,TRBV30,TRBJ1-3,-,CAWWRDTIYF,TGTGCCTGGTGGAGGGACACCATATATTTT
-,TRBV29-1,TRBJ2-5,TRBD1,CSVDGTGDQETQYF,TGCAGCGTTGACGGGACAGGGGATCAAGAGACCCAGTACTTC
-,TRBV5-1,TRBJ1-5,TRBD1,CASSLQGASYQPQHF,TGCGCCAGCAGCTTGCAGGGGGCCAGCTATCAGCCCCAGCATTTT
-,TRBV6-5,TRBJ2-7,TRBD2,CASSPGLAGNEQYF,TGTGCCAGCAGTCCGGGACTAGCGGGAAACGAGCAGTACTTC
-,TRBV11-3,TRBJ2-3,-,CASSLHRGTDTQYF,TGTGCCAGCAGCCTCCATCGGGGGACAGATACGCAGTATTTT
-,TRBV6-1,TRBJ1-1,TRBD1,CASRPTGGLNTEAFF,TGTGCCAGCAGACCGACAGGGGGCCTGAACACTGAAGCTTTCTTT
-,TRBV5-1,TRBJ2-4,TRBD1,CASSSTGTGRNIQYF,TGCGCCAGCAGCTCTACCGGGACAGGGCGAAACATTCAGTACTTC
-,TRBV29-1,TRBJ2-5,-,CSVEDPGGTQYF,TGCAGCGTTGAAGATCCCGGGGGGACCCAGTACTTC
-,TRBV6-4,TRBJ2-6,-,CASSDSTSSGANVLTF,TGTGCCAGCAGTGACTCGACTTCCTCTGGGGCCAACGTCCTGACTTTC
once,TRBV2,TRBJ2-5,-,CASSAPTWYQETQYF,TGTGCCAGCAGTGCGCCGACATGGTACCAAGAGACCCAGTACTTC
once,TRBV6-1,TRBJ1-5,TRBD1,CASSARDRGSQPQHF,TGTGCCAGCAGCGCTCGGGACAGGGGTAGTCAGCCCCAGCATTTT
-,TRBV2,TRBJ2-1,-,CASSELAQFF,TGTGCCAGCAGTGAGCTAGCGCAGTTCTTC
-,TRBV29-1,TRBJ2-3,-,CSVEDDGGATDTQYF,TGCAGCGTTGAAGATGATGGGGGCGCGACAGATACGCAGTATTTT
-,TRBV11-2,TRBJ1-1,TRBD1,CASSPMTGYAFF,TGTGCCAGCAGTCCTATGACAGGGTACGCTTTCTTT
few,TRBV28,TRBJ1-5,-,CASSSRDQPQHF,TGTGCCAGCAGTTCCAGGGATCAGCCCCAGCATTTT
-,TRBV5-4,TRBJ2-7,-,CASSTDGQIYEQYF,TGTGCCAGCAGCACTGACGGACAGATTTACGAGCAGTACTTC
few,TRBV28,TRBJ1-1,-,CASSPGVYTEAFF,TGTGCCAGCAGTCCGGGGGTTTACACTGAAGCTTTCTTT
-,TRBV19,TRBJ1-2,TRBD1,CASSTTTGIGGYGYTF,TGTGCCAGTAGCACTACGACAGGGATCGGTGGCTATGGCTACACCTTC